These 6 T cell receptor beta chains were all obtained from the same sample, sequenced in a study of CD8+ T cells in alopecia areata. Indicated treatment: oral pan-JAK inhibitor, 5-10 mg twice daily. The sequencing template was cDNA reverse transcribed from extracted RNA. Profiled with immunoSEQ multiplex PCR; TCRdb holds only in-frame clones, not every one. The top ten clones hold roughly a tenth of a sample with 150,000 to 200,000 clones, about half of them seen once. Sequencing used CD8+ T cells sorted from blood, obtained around week 54, from a patient treated with tofacitinib. The receptors derive from a human donor with alopecia areata.

This clone was seen only a few times. V gene TRBV4-1 combines with J gene TRBJ1-1; 9 bases line up with TRBD1. Unmatched junction bases numbered 5, after V lost 1 base and J lost 5 bases. Germline V gives CDR1 MGHRA, CDR2 YSYEKL. This CDR3 has 15 residues. The CDR3, as DNA: TGCGCCAGCAGCCAAGTTACAGGGGGCCGTACTGAAGCTTTCTTT. This gives the protein CASSQVTGGRTEAFF.

The chain joins TRBV29-1 to TRBJ2-1; 13 nucleotides line up with TRBD2. This CDR3 is 15 amino acids long. V was clipped by 0 bases and J by 5 bases; unmatched bases: 1. Germline CDR1 and CDR2: SQVTM and ANQGSEA. CDR3 DNA: TGCAGCGTTGAAGAAGGACTAGCGGGAGACAATGAGCAGTTCTTC. Protein: CSVEEGLAGDNEQFF.

The chain recombines TRBV9 with TRBJ2-3; D perhaps matches TRBD2 (6 bases). Between the trimmed V and J ends, which lost 3 bases and 0 bases, there was a span of 11 bases. Germline-derived CDR1 and CDR2 are SGDLS and YYNGEE. The CDR3 is made up of 15 amino acids. This CDR3 is CASSARGVSTDTQYF. The CDR3, as DNA: TGTGCCAGCAGCGCCCGCGGGGTCAGCACAGATACGCAGTATTTT.

This clone was observed a handful of times. The V call is TRBV4-1, the J call TRBJ2-5; D is unclear. Germline CDR1 is MGHRA and CDR2 is YSYEKL. The CDR3 loop spans 15 amino acids. Trimming removed 5 bases at V and 4 bases at J, with 17 bases between. The CDR3 region has the DNA TGCGCCAGCAGCTCACGAGAGGTTCTAGGAGAGACCCAGTACTTC. This translates into CASSSREVLGETQYF.

The rearrangement joins TRBV5-4 to TRBJ2-7, with no clear D. This CDR3 has 16 amino acids. V was cut by 0 bases and J by 4 bases, with 17 bases left in between. Germline-derived CDR1 and CDR2 are SGHNT and YYREEE (reference sequence). The CDR3 DNA is TGTGCCAGCAGCTTGGCGGCAGGACGAACCGTATACGAGCAGTACTTC. Its translation: CASSLAAGRTVYEQYF.

The sample holds one count of this clone. The rearrangement joins TRBV2 to TRBJ1-1; D is possibly TRBD1 (5 bases). The CDR3 sequence is 16 residues long. V shed 4 bases and J shed 1 base, with 16 bases lying between them. Per the germline V gene, CDR1 is SNHLY and CDR2 is FYNNEI. The CDR3 sequence: CASSVGAGRGNTEAFF. The CDR3 DNA reads TGTGCCAGCAGTGTCGGGGCGGGGAGGGGGAACACTGAAGCTTTCTTT.